This T cell receptor (beta chain) derives from a study of blood T cell repertoires in COVID-19. Generated by immunoSEQ multiplex PCR, the TCRdb table keeps only in-frame clones and is missing some. The sample holds 300,000 or so clones, approximately 83% seen once. V lost 5 bases and J lost 7; bases outside the gene matches: 10. This CDR3 is 14 amino acids long. Germline V gives CDR1 MDHEN, CDR2 SYDVKM. Sequencing was performed on PBMCs or T cells enriched from blood (not recorded which). The rearrangement links TRBV28 to TRBJ1-2, with 7 positions matching TRBD1. This receptor was obtained from a middle-aged woman with acute COVID-19. DNA of the CDR3: TGTGCCAGCAGTCCCCCCGGGACAGTTGGTGGCTACACCTTC. Its translation: CASSPPGTVGGYTF.